A selection of T cell receptor beta chains follows, all from one sample in a study of cytomegalovirus exposure and HLA in healthy donors. Profiling relied on immunoSEQ multiplex PCR, and the TCRdb table lists in-frame clones only, not all of them. The table shows 250,000 to 400,000 clones, with approximately 88% occurring only once. The sample consisted of PBMCs. The source of these receptors is a man aged 25-45 years in good health and CMV-seronegative. The CDR3 runs from the conserved cysteine through the conserved F or W. The order of the fields is V gene, J gene, D gene, clone size, CDR3 protein, CDR3 DNA. D genes are given only for firm matches. Not all rows give a size; the values are once, few, many and, for expanded clones, a class.

>TRBV14|TRBJ2-5|TRBD1|.
CASSPGTGEETQYF
TGTGCCAGCAGCCCCGGGACAGGGGAAGAGACCCAGTACTTC
>TRBV21-1|TRBJ1-1|.|.
CASSKSAVGHTEAFF
TGTGCCAGCAGCAAATCGGCGGTGGGGCACACTGAAGCTTTCTTT
>TRBV7-9|TRBJ1-1|.|.
CASSRNTEAFF
TGTGCCAGCAGCCGGAACACTGAAGCTTTCTTT
>TRBV6-1|TRBJ2-3|.|.
CASQLWGEDTQYF
TGTGCCAGCCAGTTGTGGGGCGAGGATACGCAGTATTTT
>TRBV5-1|TRBJ1-1|TRBD1|.
CASSTPRTGGRMNTEAFF
TGCGCCAGCTCAACGCCCCGGACAGGGGGCAGGATGAACACTGAAGCTTTCTTT
>TRBV11-2|TRBJ2-5|TRBD1|.
CASSPYLTLDRVKTQYF
TGTGCCAGCAGCCCCTACCTGACTCTCGACAGGGTCAAGACCCAGTACTTC
>TRBV5-1|TRBJ1-6|TRBD1|.
CASSFAGGLNSPLHF
TGCGCCAGCAGCTTTGCAGGGGGGCTCAATTCACCCCTCCACTTT
>TRBV7-7|TRBJ2-5|TRBD2|.
CASSLSGGARETQYF
TGTGCCAGCAGCTTATCGGGGGGGGCCCGAGAGACCCAGTACTTC
>TRBV6-1|TRBJ2-7|.|.
CASRREYEQYF
TGTGCCAGCAGGAGGGAATACGAGCAGTACTTC
>TRBV4-3|TRBJ2-2|TRBD1|.
CASSHGQGTGELFF
TGCGCCAGCAGCCATGGACAGGGGACCGGGGAGCTGTTTTTT
>TRBV11-3|TRBJ2-2|.|.
CASSLGGPENTGELFF
TGTGCCAGCAGCTTAGGGGGGCCCGAGAACACCGGGGAGCTGTTTTTT
>TRBV5-6|TRBJ2-5|TRBD1|.
CASSRQGVRQETQYF
TGTGCCAGCAGTCGACAGGGGGTACGCCAAGAGACCCAGTACTTC
>TRBV11-2|TRBJ1-2|.|.
CASSHFDRNYGYTF
TGTGCCAGCAGCCACTTCGACAGAAACTATGGCTACACCTTC
>TRBV2|TRBJ1-2|TRBD1|.
CALEGTGKDGYTF
TGTGCGTTAGAGGGGACAGGGAAAGATGGCTACACCTTC
>TRBV10-1|TRBJ2-7|TRBD2|.
CASSSTSGAEQYF
TGCGCCAGCAGCTCGACTAGCGGGGCCGAGCAGTACTTC
>TRBV2|TRBJ1-4|.|.
CASRGRGRGEKLFF
TGTGCCAGCAGAGGCCGGGGGCGGGGGGAAAAACTGTTTTTT
>TRBV30|TRBJ1-1|.|.
CAWRTIDTEAFF
TGTGCCTGGAGGACAATCGACACTGAAGCTTTCTTT
>TRBV7-6|TRBJ2-3|.|.
CASSLARDTQYF
TGTGCCAGCAGCTTAGCGAGGGATACGCAGTATTTT
>TRBV15|TRBJ2-3|.|.
CATSAGGVGTDTQYF
TGTGCCACCAGCGCTGGCGGGGTTGGGACAGATACGCAGTATTTT
>TRBV5-4|TRBJ2-7|TRBD2|.
CASSLEFSGGYEQYF
TGTGCCAGCAGCTTGGAATTTAGCGGGGGCTACGAGCAGTACTTC
>TRBV7-9|TRBJ1-4|.|once
CASSPGQPYEKLFF
TGTGCCAGCAGCCCCGGACAGCCATATGAAAAACTGTTTTTT
>TRBV7-2|TRBJ2-3|.|.
CASSLAGGRDTQYF
TGTGCCAGCAGCTTAGCTGGCGGGCGGGATACGCAGTATTTT
>TRBV10-1|TRBJ2-4|.|.
CASSEVQGLTKNIQYF
TGCGCCAGCAGTGAGGTACAGGGCTTGACCAAAAACATTCAGTACTTC
>TRBV10-1|TRBJ1-1|.|.
CASSESGRTEAFF
TGCGCCAGCAGTGAGTCGGGGAGGACTGAAGCTTTCTTT
>TRBV5-8|TRBJ1-2|.|.
CASSTTGERTLYGYTF
TGTGCCAGCAGCACTACTGGGGAGAGAACCCTCTATGGCTACACCTTC
>TRBV7-9|TRBJ1-6|.|.
CASSLVTGTSNNSPLHF
TGTGCCAGCAGCTTAGTTACTGGGACTAGTAATAATTCACCCCTCCACTTT
>TRBV7-9|TRBJ2-7|.|.
CASSQRPGWDF
TGTGCCAGCAGCCAGCGACCGGGATGGGACTTC
>TRBV27|TRBJ1-5|.|.
CASSLSIFGQLQSNQPQHF
TGTGCCAGCAGTTTATCGATCTTCGGACAGTTACAGAGCAATCAGCCCCAGCATTTT
>TRBV27|TRBJ1-2|.|.
CASSLDGGRGGYTF
TGTGCCAGCAGTTTAGACGGCGGGCGGGGTGGCTACACCTTC
>TRBV5-1|TRBJ1-4|.|.
CASSRQGEVLFF
TGCGCCAGCAGTCGCCAAGGGGAGGTACTGTTTTTT
>TRBV5-4|TRBJ1-2|.|.
CASNPSNIREVYGYTF
TGTGCCAGCAACCCCTCGAATATAAGGGAGGTCTATGGCTACACCTTC
>TRBV18|TRBJ1-1|.|.
CASSSTGWGTEAFF
TGTGCCAGCTCCTCTACAGGGTGGGGGACTGAAGCTTTCTTT
>TRBV5-1|TRBJ2-7|TRBD1|.
CASSLAGTGTYEQYF
TGCGCCAGCAGCTTGGCTGGGACAGGGACCTACGAGCAGTACTTC
>TRBV30|TRBJ1-5|.|.
CAWSIDSQNQPQHF
TGTGCCTGGAGTATAGACAGCCAAAATCAGCCCCAGCATTTT
>TRBV4-1|TRBJ1-5|.|once
CASSQNTNSFNQPQHF
TGCGCCAGCAGCCAAAACACCAACAGTTTCAATCAGCCCCAGCATTTT
>TRBV5-1|TRBJ2-1|TRBD1|.
CASRPGMGTGYNEQFF
TGCGCCAGCAGGCCAGGTATGGGGACAGGGTACAATGAGCAGTTCTTC
>TRBV15|TRBJ2-3|TRBD2|medium-sized
CATSRGTSESTDTQYF
TGTGCCACCAGCAGAGGGACTAGCGAGAGCACAGATACGCAGTATTTT
>TRBV6-5|TRBJ1-1|TRBD1|.
CASKTGMNTEAFF
TGTGCCAGCAAGACAGGGATGAACACTGAAGCTTTCTTT
>TRBV5-1|TRBJ1-3|TRBD1|.
CASSLDRQGAGNTIYF
TGCGCCAGCAGCTTGGATAGACAGGGGGCTGGAAACACCATATATTTT
>TRBV5-6|TRBJ1-3|TRBD1|.
CASSSWTGGAGNTIYF
TGTGCCAGCAGCTCGTGGACAGGGGGAGCGGGAAACACCATATATTTT
>TRBV19|TRBJ2-1|.|.
CASSLAGLYNEQFF
TGTGCCAGTAGTCTGGCGGGCCTATACAATGAGCAGTTCTTC
>TRBV9|TRBJ2-7|TRBD1|.
CASSTRRTGSRDEQYF
TGTGCCAGCAGCACGCGCCGGACAGGGAGCCGAGACGAGCAGTACTTC
>TRBV6-5|TRBJ1-6|.|.
CASSYSRNSRNSPLHF
TGTGCCAGCAGTTACTCCAGGAACTCAAGGAATTCACCCCTCCACTTT
>TRBV6-5|TRBJ2-7|TRBD1|.
CASSYCRWTGDYEQYF
TGTGCCAGCAGTTATTGCCGATGGACAGGGGATTACGAGCAGTACTTC
>TRBV9|TRBJ1-5|.|.
CASSEGTTNQPQHF
TGTGCCAGCAGCGAGGGGACAACAAATCAGCCCCAGCATTTT